This T cell receptor beta chain was found in a study of cytomegalovirus exposure and HLA in healthy donors. Study-level information: Some 77 million unique TCRs from HLA-typed donors were held in an early release of data.

Germline assignment: CDR1 SEHNR and CDR2 FQNEAQ (reference sequence). The CDR3 has 13 residues. Trimming cost V 6 bases and J 5 bases, with 13 bases left between them. Findings and caveats of the study: In a later analysis, HLA-C alleles had the fewest associated TCRs, DRB1 alleles the most.

This PCR relied on a set of 60 Vbeta primers and 13 Jbeta primers. Produced via immunoSEQ multiplex PCR; TCRdb's table is partial and in-frame only. The sample records about 97,000 clones, more than 70% being singletons. As regards this clone: Its antigen remains unknown.

The genes are TRBV7-9 and TRBJ2-5; a weak D match, TRBD2 (6 bases). Sequencing used PBMCs. This sequence was found in a male donor in good health and CMV-seropositive. DNA of the CDR3: TGTGCCAGCAGGGGACTTGTCAGGGAGACCCAGTACTTC. Residues: CASRGLVRETQYF.